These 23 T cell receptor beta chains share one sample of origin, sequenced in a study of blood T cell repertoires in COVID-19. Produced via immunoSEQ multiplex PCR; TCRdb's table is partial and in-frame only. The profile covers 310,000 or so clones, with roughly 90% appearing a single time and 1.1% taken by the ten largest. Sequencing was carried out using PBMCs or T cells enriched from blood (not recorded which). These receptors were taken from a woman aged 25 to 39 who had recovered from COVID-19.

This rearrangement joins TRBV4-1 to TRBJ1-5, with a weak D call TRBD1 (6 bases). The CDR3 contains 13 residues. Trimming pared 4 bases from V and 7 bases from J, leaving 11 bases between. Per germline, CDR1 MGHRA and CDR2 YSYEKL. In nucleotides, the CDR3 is TGCGCCAGCAGCCGAGCGGGGGCCCAGCCCCAGCATTTT. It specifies CASSRAGAQPQHF.

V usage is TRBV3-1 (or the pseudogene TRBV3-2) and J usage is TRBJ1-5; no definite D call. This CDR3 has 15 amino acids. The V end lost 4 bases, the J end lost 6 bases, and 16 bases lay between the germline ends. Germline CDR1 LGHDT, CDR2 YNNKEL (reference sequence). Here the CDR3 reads CASSPRGGSSQPQHF. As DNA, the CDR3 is TGTGCCAGCAGCCCCAGAGGAGGTTCCAGTCAGCCCCAGCATTTT.

For the CDR3, the DNA is TGTGCCAGCAGCTTAGTGCGGTCCTTACTGCCCTCCTACGAGCAGTACTTC. As protein: CASSLVRSLLPSYEQYF. The rearrangement uses TRBV11-2 and TRBJ2-7; D remains unclear. The V gene's germline CDR1 is SGHAT and CDR2 FQNNGV. V was trimmed by 1 base and J by 0 bases, leaving 16 bases between them. This CDR3 comprises 17 residues.

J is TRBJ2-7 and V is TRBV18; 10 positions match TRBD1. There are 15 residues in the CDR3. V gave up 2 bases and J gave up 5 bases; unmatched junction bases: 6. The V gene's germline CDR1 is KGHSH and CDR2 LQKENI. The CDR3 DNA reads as TGTGCCAGCTCACCAGTTGGGACAGGGGTCCACGAGCAGTACTTC. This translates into CASSPVGTGVHEQYF.

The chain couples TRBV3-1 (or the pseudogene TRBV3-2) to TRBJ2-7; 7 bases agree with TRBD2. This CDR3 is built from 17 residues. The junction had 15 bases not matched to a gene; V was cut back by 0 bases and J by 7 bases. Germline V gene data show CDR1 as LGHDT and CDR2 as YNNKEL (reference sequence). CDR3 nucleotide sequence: TGTGCCAGCAGCCAAGATTCGGCGCGGGAGCAAGTCAGGGAGCAGTACTTC. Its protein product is CASSQDSAREQVREQYF.

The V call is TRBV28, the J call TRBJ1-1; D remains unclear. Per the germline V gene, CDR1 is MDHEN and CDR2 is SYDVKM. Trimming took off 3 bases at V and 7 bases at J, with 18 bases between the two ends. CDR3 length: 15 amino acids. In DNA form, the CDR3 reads TGTGCCAGCAGTTTGAGTTCAGCGAACACGTTTGAAGCTTTCTTT. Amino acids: CASSLSSANTFEAFF.

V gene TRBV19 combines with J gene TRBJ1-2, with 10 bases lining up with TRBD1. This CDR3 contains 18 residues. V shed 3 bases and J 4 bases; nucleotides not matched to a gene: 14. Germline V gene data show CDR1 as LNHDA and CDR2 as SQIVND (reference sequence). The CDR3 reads CASSIRGPGQGRIYGYTF. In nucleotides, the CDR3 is TGTGCCAGTAGTATCCGGGGGCCGGGACAGGGGCGGATCTATGGCTACACCTTC.

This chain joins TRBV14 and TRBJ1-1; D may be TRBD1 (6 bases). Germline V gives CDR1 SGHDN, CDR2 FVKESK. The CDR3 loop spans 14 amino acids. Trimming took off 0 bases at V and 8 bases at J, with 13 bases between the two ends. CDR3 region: CASSQDTGNVEAFF. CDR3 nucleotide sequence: TGTGCCAGCAGCCAAGATACAGGGAATGTGGAAGCTTTCTTT.

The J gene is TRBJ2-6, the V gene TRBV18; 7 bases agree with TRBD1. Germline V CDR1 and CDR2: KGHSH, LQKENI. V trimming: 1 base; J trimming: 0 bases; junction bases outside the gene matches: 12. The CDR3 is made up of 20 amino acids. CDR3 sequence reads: CASSPLPRDRVNSGANVLTF. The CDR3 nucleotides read TGTGCCAGCTCACCACTCCCTCGAGACAGGGTAAACTCTGGGGCCAACGTCCTGACTTTC.

The CDR3 DNA reads as TGTGCCAGTAGCCACGGACTTTTGGTTTACAATGAGCAGTTCTTC. Protein sequence: CASSHGLLVYNEQFF. V and J are TRBV19 and TRBJ2-1, with D possibly being TRBD2 (5 bases). The V gene's germline CDR1 is LNHDA and CDR2 SQIVND (reference sequence). V was pared by 6 bases and J by 4 bases, with 16 bases between. The CDR3 has 15 residues.

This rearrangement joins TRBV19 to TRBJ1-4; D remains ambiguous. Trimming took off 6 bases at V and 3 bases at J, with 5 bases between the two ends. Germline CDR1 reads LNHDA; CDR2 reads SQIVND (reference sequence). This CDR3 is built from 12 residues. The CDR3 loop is CASRRANEKLFF. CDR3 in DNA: TGTGCCAGTAGGAGGGCTAATGAAAAACTGTTTTTT. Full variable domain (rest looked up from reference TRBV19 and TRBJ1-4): DGGITQSPKYLFRKEGQNVTLSCEQNLNHDAMYWYRQDPGQGLRLIYYSQIVNDFQKGDIAEGYSVSREKKESFPLTVTSAQKNPTAFYLCASRRANEKLFFGSGTQLSVL.

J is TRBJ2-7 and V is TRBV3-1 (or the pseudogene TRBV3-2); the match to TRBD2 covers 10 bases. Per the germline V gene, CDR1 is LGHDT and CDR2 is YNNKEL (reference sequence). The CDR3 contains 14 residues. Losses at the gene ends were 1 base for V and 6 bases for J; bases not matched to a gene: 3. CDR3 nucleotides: TGTGCCAGCAGCCAAGTAGCGGGAGGAGGCGAGCAGTACTTC. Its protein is CASSQVAGGGEQYF.

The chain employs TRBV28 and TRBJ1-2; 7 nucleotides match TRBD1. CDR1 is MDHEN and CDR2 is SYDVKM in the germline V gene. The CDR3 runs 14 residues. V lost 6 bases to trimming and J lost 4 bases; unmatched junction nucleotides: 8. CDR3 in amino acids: CASRPTGLLYGYTF. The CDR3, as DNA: TGTGCCAGCAGACCGACAGGGCTCCTCTATGGCTACACCTTC.

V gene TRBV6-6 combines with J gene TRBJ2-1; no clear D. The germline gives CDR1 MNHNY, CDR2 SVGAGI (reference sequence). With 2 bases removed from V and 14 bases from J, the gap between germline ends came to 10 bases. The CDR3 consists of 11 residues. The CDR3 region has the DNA TGTGCCAGCAGTTACGGTGACATTGAGTTCTTC. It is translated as CASSYGDIEFF.

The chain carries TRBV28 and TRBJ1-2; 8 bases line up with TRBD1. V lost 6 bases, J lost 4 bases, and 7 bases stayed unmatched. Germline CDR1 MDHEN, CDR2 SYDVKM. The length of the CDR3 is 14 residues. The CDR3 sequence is CASSPGQAFYGYTF. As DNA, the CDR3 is TGTGCCAGCAGCCCGGGACAGGCCTTCTATGGCTACACCTTC.

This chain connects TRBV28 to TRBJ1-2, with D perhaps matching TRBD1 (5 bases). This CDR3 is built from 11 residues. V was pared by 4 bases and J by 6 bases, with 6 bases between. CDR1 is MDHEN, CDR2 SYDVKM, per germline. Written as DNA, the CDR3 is TGTGCCAGCAGTTCAGGGCATGGCTACACCTTC. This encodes CASSSGHGYTF.

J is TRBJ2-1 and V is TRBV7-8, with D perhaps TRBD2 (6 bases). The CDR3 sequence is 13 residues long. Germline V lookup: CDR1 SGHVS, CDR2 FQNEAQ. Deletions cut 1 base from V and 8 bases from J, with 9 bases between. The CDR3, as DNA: TGTGCCAGCAGCTTAGGGAGGGCCGATGAGCAGTTCTTC. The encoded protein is CASSLGRADEQFF.

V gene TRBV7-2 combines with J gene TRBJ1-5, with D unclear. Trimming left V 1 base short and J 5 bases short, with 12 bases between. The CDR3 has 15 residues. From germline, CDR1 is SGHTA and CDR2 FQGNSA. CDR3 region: CASSLVRGRDQPQHF. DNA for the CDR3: TGTGCCAGCAGCTTAGTAAGAGGGAGAGATCAGCCCCAGCATTTT.

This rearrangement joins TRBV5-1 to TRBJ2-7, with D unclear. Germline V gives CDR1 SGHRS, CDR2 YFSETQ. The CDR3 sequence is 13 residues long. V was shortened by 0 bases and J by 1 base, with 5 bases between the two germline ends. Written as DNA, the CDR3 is TGCGCCAGCAGCTTGGCACAGTCCTACGAGCAGTACTTC. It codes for CASSLAQSYEQYF.

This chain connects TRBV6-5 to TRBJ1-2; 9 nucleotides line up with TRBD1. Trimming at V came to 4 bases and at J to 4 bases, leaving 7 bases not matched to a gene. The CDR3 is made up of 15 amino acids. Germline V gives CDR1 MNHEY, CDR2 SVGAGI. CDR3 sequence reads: CASSSTGGFGYGYTF. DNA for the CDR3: TGTGCCAGCAGTTCAACAGGGGGCTTTGGCTATGGCTACACCTTC.

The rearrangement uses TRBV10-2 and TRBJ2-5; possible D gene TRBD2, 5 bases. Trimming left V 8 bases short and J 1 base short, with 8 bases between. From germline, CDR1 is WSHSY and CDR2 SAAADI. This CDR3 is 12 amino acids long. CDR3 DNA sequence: TGCGCCAGCCTTGGGAGCCAAGAGACCCAGTACTTC. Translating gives CASLGSQETQYF.

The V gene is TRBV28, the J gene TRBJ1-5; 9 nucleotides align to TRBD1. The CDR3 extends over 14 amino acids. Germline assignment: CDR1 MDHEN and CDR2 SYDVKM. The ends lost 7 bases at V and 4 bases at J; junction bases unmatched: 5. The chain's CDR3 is CASIPGQGNQPQHF. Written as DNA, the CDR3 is TGTGCCAGCATCCCCGGACAGGGGAATCAGCCCCAGCATTTT.

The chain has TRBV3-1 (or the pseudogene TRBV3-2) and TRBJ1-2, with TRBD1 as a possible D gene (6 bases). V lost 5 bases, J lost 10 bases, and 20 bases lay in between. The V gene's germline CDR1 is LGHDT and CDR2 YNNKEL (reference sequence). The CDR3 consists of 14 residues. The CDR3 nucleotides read TGTGCCAGCAGCAAGGCCATCTCGGACAGCTTCTACACCTTC. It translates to CASSKAISDSFYTF.